This entry lists 31 T cell receptor beta chains sequenced from one sample in a study of Tregs in tolerant kidney transplant recipients. Libraries were prepared by immunoSEQ multiplex PCR; TCRdb keeps only in-frame clonotypes and omits some of them. The table lists 15,000 to 20,000 clones, 61% of them singletons, with approximately 3% in the top ten. Their specific antigens are unknown. Source material: Tregs from blood cultured with allogeneic cells. These receptors originate from a human donor in good health.

The V and J genes are TRBV15 and TRBJ1-2, with D perhaps matching TRBD1 (5 bases). Trimming stripped 2 bases from V and 5 bases from J, with 9 bases between. Germline CDR1 reads LNHNV; CDR2 reads YYDKDF (reference sequence). The CDR3 consists of 13 residues. CDR3 in amino acids: CATSRPGGYGYTF. CDR3 coding DNA: TGTGCCACCAGCAGACCTGGGGGGTATGGCTACACCTTC. The whole variable domain, filled in from reference TRBV15 and TRBJ1-2, reads DAMVIQNPRYQVTQFGKPVTLSCSQTLNHNVMYWYQQKSSQAPKLLFHYYDKDFNNEADTPDNFQSRRPNTSFCFLDIRSPGLGDTAMYLCATSRPGGYGYTFGSGTRLTVV.

A single count supports this clone. The chain couples TRBV29-1 to TRBJ1-5, with D possibly TRBD1 on 5 matching bases. Per the germline V gene, CDR1 is SQVTM and CDR2 is ANQGSEA. The CDR3 has 15 amino acids. Trimming shortened V by 5 bases and J by 2 bases, and 16 bases separated the two germline ends. The DNA for the CDR3 is TGCAGCGTTCAACCACCGGGGGAGGGCAATCAGCCCCAGCATTTT. Translating it yields CSVQPPGEGNQPQHF.

This clone was picked up one time. The chain carries TRBV7-9 and TRBJ1-3; D gene unclear. Trimming pared 7 bases from V and 4 bases from J, leaving 14 bases between. This CDR3 has 14 residues. The germline gives CDR1 SEHNR, CDR2 FQNEAQ (reference sequence). The CDR3 here is CASTRPEAGNTIYF. The CDR3 DNA sequence: TGTGCCAGCACCAGACCCGAGGCAGGAAACACCATATATTTT.

This rearrangement joins TRBV5-5 to TRBJ1-2; the match to TRBD1 covers 8 bases. The junction had 3 bases not matched to a gene; V was cut back by 4 bases and J by 4 bases. CDR3 length equals 13 residues. Germline V lookup: CDR1 SGHKS, CDR2 YYEKEE (reference sequence). CDR3 coding DNA: TGTGCCAGCAGCGATGGACAGGGCTATGGCTACACCTTC. Translating it yields CASSDGQGYGYTF.

In its sample, this clone was seen once. This rearrangement joins TRBV5-4 to TRBJ2-7, with D tentatively TRBD1 or TRBD2 (6 bases each). Germline loops: CDR1 SGHNT, CDR2 YYREEE (reference sequence). Trimming cost V 2 bases and J 7 bases, with 19 bases left between them. The CDR3 covers 15 residues. The chain's CDR3 is CASSFWGAPVSEQYF. The CDR3, as DNA: TGTGCCAGCAGCTTTTGGGGGGCCCCTGTTTCTGAGCAGTACTTC. Together with reference TRBV5-4 and TRBJ2-7, the CDR3 gives the full variable domain: ETGVTQSPTHLIKTRGQQVTLRCSSQSGHNTVSWYQQALGQGPQFIFQYYREEENGRGNFPPRFSGLQFPNYSSELNVNALELDDSALYLCASSFWGAPVSEQYFGPGTRLTVT.

The rearrangement links TRBV11-2 to TRBJ1-2, with D perhaps matching TRBD1 (6 bases). Germline CDR1 reads SGHAT; CDR2 reads FQNNGV. The CDR3 covers 15 residues. The ends were cut back, 5 bases at V and 2 bases at J, with 15 bases in the middle. CDR3 sequence: CASSRLQGGNYGYTF. As DNA, the CDR3 is TGTGCCAGCAGCCGACTACAGGGTGGAAACTATGGCTACACCTTC.

This clone was seen a handful of times. CDR3 residues: CASSQRPYEAFF. CDR3 sequence (DNA): TGCGCCAGCAGCCAACGGCCGTACGAAGCTTTCTTT. The chain joins TRBV5-1 to TRBJ1-1; D is unclear. Germline V CDR1 and CDR2: SGHRS, YFSETQ. The CDR3 extends over 12 amino acids. Trimming took 4 bases from V and 8 from J, leaving 12 bases between them.

CDR3 sequence reads: CASSTGTNSGNTIYF. Here the CDR3 DNA reads TGTGCCAGCAGCACCGGGACAAACTCTGGAAACACCATATATTTT. The chain carries TRBV9 and TRBJ1-3; TRBD1 might be the D (6 bases). The length of the CDR3 is 15 residues. Trimming cost V 4 bases and J 0 bases, with 11 bases left between them. The V gene's germline CDR1 is SGDLS and CDR2 YYNGEE.

The V and J genes are TRBV2 and TRBJ2-1; D remains unclear. The germline V gene has CDR1 SNHLY and CDR2 FYNNEI. CDR3 length equals 11 residues. With 5 bases removed from V and 3 bases from J, the gap between germline ends came to 2 bases. This CDR3 is CASSIYNEQFF. The CDR3 DNA is TGTGCCAGCAGTATCTACAATGAGCAGTTCTTC. The whole variable domain, filled in from reference TRBV2 and TRBJ2-1, reads EPEVTQTPSHQVTQMGQEVILRCVPISNHLYFYWYRQILGQKVEFLVSFYNNEISEKSEIFDDQFSVERPDGSNFTLKIRSTKLEDSAMYFCASSIYNEQFFGPGTRLTVL.

This chain joins TRBV7-2 and TRBJ2-6, with 10 bases fitting TRBD1. The CDR3 loop spans 18 amino acids. The germline gives CDR1 SGHTA, CDR2 FQGNSA. V was pared by 5 bases and J by 3 bases, with 10 bases of the junction left unmatched. CDR3: CASSPTGTGAGGANVLTF. Written as DNA, the CDR3 is TGTGCCAGCAGCCCCACCGGGACAGGGGCGGGTGGGGCCAACGTCCTGACTTTC.

The rearrangement joins TRBV5-1 to TRBJ2-1; 7 bases map to TRBD2. V dropped 4 bases and J dropped 8; count of bases not matched to a gene: 6. CDR3 length: 13 amino acids. Germline CDR1 SGHRS, CDR2 YFSETQ. CDR3 coding DNA: TGCGCCAGCAGCCGTCAGGGAGGGGATGAGCAGTTCTTC. This codes for CASSRQGGDEQFF.

This clone has at least ten counts. This chain's CDR3 is CAGSYNEQFF. The CDR3 DNA reads as TGTGCCGGATCCTACAATGAGCAGTTCTTC. The chain employs TRBV30 and TRBJ2-1; D gene uncertain. Looked up from germline, CDR1 is GTSNPN and CDR2 is SVGIG (reference sequence). The CDR3 contains 10 residues. Trimming shortened V by 8 bases and J by 1 base, and 3 bases separated the two germline ends.

The chain carries TRBV18 and TRBJ2-2; D is undetermined. The germline CDR1 and CDR2 sequences are KGHSH and LQKENI. Trimming stripped 1 base from V and 0 bases from J, with 6 bases between. This CDR3 contains 15 residues. The CDR3 here is CASSPQETNTGELFF. In DNA, the CDR3 is TGTGCCAGCTCACCACAGGAGACGAACACCGGGGAGCTGTTTTTT.

The chain joins TRBV6-6 to TRBJ1-2; the D gene is possibly TRBD1 (6 bases). This CDR3 is 14 amino acids long. V lost 3 bases to trimming and J lost 8 bases, with 16 bases between them. The germline V gene has CDR1 MNHNY and CDR2 SVGAGI (reference sequence). This CDR3 reads CASSYRGARMGYTF. The CDR3 DNA reads TGTGCCAGCAGTTATCGGGGGGCGCGGATGGGCTACACCTTC.

The chain has TRBV29-1 and TRBJ1-2, with TRBD1 matching 9 bases. The CDR3 runs 11 residues. J was trimmed by 10 bases and V by 2 bases; bases with no gene match: 2. The germline V gene has CDR1 SQVTM and CDR2 ANQGSEA. As DNA, the CDR3 is TGCAGCGTTGAACGGGACAGGGTCTACACCTTC. It codes for CSVERDRVYTF.

This chain connects TRBV7-2 to TRBJ2-7, with D unresolved. Germline V gene sequence: CDR1 SGHTA, CDR2 FQGNSA. V dropped 5 bases and J dropped 3 bases, with 5 bases sitting between them. The CDR3 contains 11 residues. The CDR3 loop is CASSADYEQYF. The CDR3 coding sequence is TGTGCCAGCAGCGCCGACTACGAGCAGTACTTC.

The chain combines TRBV18 with TRBJ2-1, with TRBD1 identical over 8 bases. CDR3 length: 15 residues. Germline V gene sequence: CDR1 KGHSH, CDR2 LQKENI. Unmatched junction bases numbered 9, after V lost 2 bases and J lost 9 bases. DNA for the CDR3: TGTGCCAGCTCACCATACAGGGGGGCCCCTTTTGAGCAGTTCTTC. Translated: CASSPYRGAPFEQFF.

This chain uses TRBV6-5 with TRBJ2-7; a possible D gene is TRBD1 (9 bases). CDR3 length equals 15 residues. V was shortened by 5 bases and J by 0 bases, with 14 bases between the two germline ends. Germline CDR1 and CDR2: MNHEY and SVGAGI. CDR3 residues: CASSREGQGSYEQYF. The CDR3 nucleotides are TGTGCCAGCAGTCGGGAGGGACAGGGCTCCTACGAGCAGTACTTC.

This clone ranks as medium-sized (0.01 to 0.1%). The chain combines TRBV30 with TRBJ1-6; no clear D. The CDR3 is 15 residues long. CDR1 GTSNPN and CDR2 SVGIG come from the germline V gene (reference sequence). The V and J ends lost 3 bases and 0 bases respectively, with 9 bases between them. CDR3 in DNA: TGTGCCTGGAGAGGCGGGAACTCCTATAATTCACCCCTCCACTTT. Its translation is CAWRGGNSYNSPLHF.

The rearrangement links TRBV10-3 to TRBJ1-1; TRBD1 matches 7 bases. Trimming took 2 bases from V and 0 from J; bases not matched to a gene: 9. Germline CDR1 reads ENHRY; CDR2 reads SYGVKD. The CDR3 is 17 amino acids. CDR3 residues: CAISERTGTVMNTEAFF. CDR3 nucleotide sequence: TGTGCCATCAGTGAGCGGACAGGTACGGTCATGAACACTGAAGCTTTCTTT.

The chain employs TRBV11-2 and TRBJ2-6, with D perhaps matching TRBD2 (5 bases). Germline assignment: CDR1 SGHAT and CDR2 FQNNGV. CDR3 length: 15 residues. The V end lost 4 bases, the J end lost 3 bases, and 10 bases lay between the germline ends. This chain's CDR3 is CASSWSRGGANVLTF. CDR3 coding DNA: TGTGCCAGCAGCTGGTCCCGGGGTGGGGCCAACGTCCTGACTTTC. Supplemented by reference TRBV11-2 and TRBJ2-6, the full variable domain reads EAGVAQSPRYKIIEKRQSVAFWCNPISGHATLYWYQQILGQGPKLLIQFQNNGVVDDSQLPKDRFSAERLKGVDSTLKIQPAKLEDSAVYLCASSWSRGGANVLTFGAGSRLTVL.

The chain couples TRBV4-3 to TRBJ2-2; unclear D gene. The V end was cut by 4 bases, the J end by 2 bases, with 11 bases between. The CDR3 runs to 15 residues. Germline values: CDR1 LGHNA, CDR2 YSLEER. The CDR3, as DNA: TGCGCCAGCAGCCTCAGGCTTCTTAACACCGGGGAGCTGTTTTTT. It codes for CASSLRLLNTGELFF.

The rearrangement uses TRBV30 and TRBJ2-2, with D uncertain. In germline, CDR1 is GTSNPN, CDR2 SVGIG (reference sequence). The CDR3 length is 12 residues. The V and J ends lost 2 bases and 4 bases respectively, with 5 bases between them. In DNA, the CDR3 is TGTGCCTGGAGTACCCCCACCGGGGAGCTGTTTTTT. Translated: CAWSTPTGELFF.

The chain carries TRBV4-1 and TRBJ2-5, with D perhaps matching TRBD1 or TRBD2 (5 bases each). This CDR3 contains 14 residues. Trimming removed 4 bases from V and 1 base from J, with 10 bases in between. Per the germline V gene, CDR1 is MGHRA and CDR2 is YSYEKL. CDR3 bases: TGCGCCAGCAGCCGGGACCTGGCCCAAGAGACCCAGTACTTC. This sequence encodes CASSRDLAQETQYF.

This clone was seen a few times. Its ends do not fully match the called genes, so a read error is possible. This chain links TRBV20-1 with TRBJ1-1; possibly TRBD1 for D (6 bases). Germline V gene data show CDR1 as DFQATT and CDR2 as SNEGSKA (reference sequence). The CDR3 is made up of 11 amino acids. The CDR3 region is CGGSKNTEAFF. Here the CDR3 DNA reads TGTGGGGGCAGTAAGAACACTGAAGCTTTCTTT.

J is TRBJ2-5 and V is TRBV25-1, with 8 nucleotides matching TRBD1. The J call is uncertain, as TRBJ2-7 better fits the DNA end. This CDR3 is built from 17 residues. Germline V lookup: CDR1 MGHDK, CDR2 SYGVNS. This chain's CDR3 is CASSELGLGQATYEQYF. In DNA, the CDR3 is TGTGCCAGCAGTGAATTGGGGTTGGGACAGGCGACCTACGAGCAGTACTTC.

V and J are TRBV6-6 and TRBJ2-3; D gene uncertain. The CDR3 contains 13 residues. V was cut by 7 bases and J by 3 bases, with 11 bases left in between. Germline lookup yields CDR1 MNHNY and CDR2 SVGAGI (reference sequence). CDR3 sequence (DNA): TGTGCCAGCACCGAACCTAAAACAGATACGCAGTATTTT. Translation gives CASTEPKTDTQYF.

The V call is TRBV21-1, the J call TRBJ1-3; the table's D call of TRBD1 was not tested on the DNA. TRBV21-1 is noted as a pseudogene. The CDR3 covers 16 residues. This chain's CDR3 is CASTPPGGRSGNTIYF. In DNA form, the CDR3 reads TGTGCCAGCACCCCCCCAGGGGGGCGATCTGGAAACACCATATATTTT.

This clone is a singleton in its sample. One junction end disagrees with the germline gene, perhaps due to a read error. The chain recombines TRBV6-1 with TRBJ1-2, with 7 bases identical to TRBD1. The CDR3 contains 16 residues. The germline CDR1 and CDR2 sequences are MNHNS and SASEGT. Here the CDR3 reads CAISESVGTANYGYTF. CDR3 DNA: TGTGCCATCAGTGAGTCCGTTGGGACAGCCAACTATGGCTACACCTTC.

The J gene is TRBJ2-3, the V gene TRBV7-2; either TRBD1 or TRBD2 may fit D (6 bases each). Between the trimmed V and J ends, which lost 11 bases and 9 bases, there was a span of 18 bases. The CDR3 is 12 amino acids. Per germline, CDR1 SGHTA and CDR2 FQGNSA. The CDR3 loop is CAGTSGPVTQYF. The DNA of the CDR3 is TGTGCCGGGACAAGCGGGCCAGTGACGCAGTATTTT.

The chain joins TRBV7-9 to TRBJ1-1, with D tentatively TRBD1 (6 bases). There are 12 residues in the CDR3. The germline V gene has CDR1 SEHNR and CDR2 FQNEAQ (reference sequence). V was trimmed by 5 bases and J by 4 bases, leaving 8 bases between them. CDR3 residues: CASSRTVTEAFF. The DNA for the CDR3 is TGTGCCAGCAGCCGGACAGTCACTGAAGCTTTCTTT.